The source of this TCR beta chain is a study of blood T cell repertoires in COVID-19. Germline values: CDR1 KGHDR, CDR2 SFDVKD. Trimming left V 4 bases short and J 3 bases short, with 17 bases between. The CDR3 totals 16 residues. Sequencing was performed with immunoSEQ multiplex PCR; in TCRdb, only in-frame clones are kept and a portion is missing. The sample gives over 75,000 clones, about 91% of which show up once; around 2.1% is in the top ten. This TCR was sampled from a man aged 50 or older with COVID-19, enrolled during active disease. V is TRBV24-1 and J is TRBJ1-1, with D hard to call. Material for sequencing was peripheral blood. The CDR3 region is CATSDPRSGRDTEAFF. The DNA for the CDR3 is TGTGCCACCAGTGACCCCCGTTCGGGGAGGGACACTGAAGCTTTCTTT.